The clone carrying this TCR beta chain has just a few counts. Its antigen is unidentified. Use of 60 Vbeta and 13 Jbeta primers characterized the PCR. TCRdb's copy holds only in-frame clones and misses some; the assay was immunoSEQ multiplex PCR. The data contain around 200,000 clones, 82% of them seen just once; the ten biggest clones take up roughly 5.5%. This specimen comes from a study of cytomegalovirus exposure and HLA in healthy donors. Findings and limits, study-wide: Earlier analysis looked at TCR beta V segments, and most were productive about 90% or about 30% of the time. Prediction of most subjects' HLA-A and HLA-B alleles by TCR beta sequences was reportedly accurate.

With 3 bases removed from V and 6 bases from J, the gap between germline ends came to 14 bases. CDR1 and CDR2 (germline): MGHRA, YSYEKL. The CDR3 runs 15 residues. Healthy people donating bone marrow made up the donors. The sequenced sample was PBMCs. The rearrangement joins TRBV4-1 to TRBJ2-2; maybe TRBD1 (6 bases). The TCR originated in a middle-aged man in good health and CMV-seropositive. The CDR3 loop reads CASSHPSRGAGELFF. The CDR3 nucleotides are TGCGCCAGCAGCCACCCTTCCAGGGGTGCCGGGGAGCTGTTTTTT.